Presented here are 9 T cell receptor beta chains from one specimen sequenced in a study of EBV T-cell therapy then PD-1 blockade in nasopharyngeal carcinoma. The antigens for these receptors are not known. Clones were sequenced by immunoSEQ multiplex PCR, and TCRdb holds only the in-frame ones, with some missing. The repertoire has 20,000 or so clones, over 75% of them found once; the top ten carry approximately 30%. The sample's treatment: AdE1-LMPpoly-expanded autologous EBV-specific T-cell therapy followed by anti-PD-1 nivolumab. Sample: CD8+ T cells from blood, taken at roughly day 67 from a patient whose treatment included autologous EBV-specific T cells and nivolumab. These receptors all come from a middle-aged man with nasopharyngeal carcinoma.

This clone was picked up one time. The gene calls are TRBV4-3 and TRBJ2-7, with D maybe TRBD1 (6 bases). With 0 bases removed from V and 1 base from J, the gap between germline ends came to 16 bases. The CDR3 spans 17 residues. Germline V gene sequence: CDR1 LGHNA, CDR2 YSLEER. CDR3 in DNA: TGCGCCAGCAGCCAAGAACTGGACAGCTGGGAATCCTACGAGCAGTACTTC. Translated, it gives CASSQELDSWESYEQYF.

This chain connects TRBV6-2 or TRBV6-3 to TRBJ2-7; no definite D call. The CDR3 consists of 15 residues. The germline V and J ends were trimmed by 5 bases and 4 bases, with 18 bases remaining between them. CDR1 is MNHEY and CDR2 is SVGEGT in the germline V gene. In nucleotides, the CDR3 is TGTGCCAGCAGTAAAACGTTGGACCGGATTTACGAGCAGTACTTC. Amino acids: CASSKTLDRIYEQYF.

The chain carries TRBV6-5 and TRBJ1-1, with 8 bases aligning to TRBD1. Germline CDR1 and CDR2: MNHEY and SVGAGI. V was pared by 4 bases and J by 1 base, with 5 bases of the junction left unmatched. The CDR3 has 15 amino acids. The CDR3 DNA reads TGTGCCAGCAGTTTCCAGACAGGGGCGAACACTGAAGCTTTCTTT. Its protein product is CASSFQTGANTEAFF.

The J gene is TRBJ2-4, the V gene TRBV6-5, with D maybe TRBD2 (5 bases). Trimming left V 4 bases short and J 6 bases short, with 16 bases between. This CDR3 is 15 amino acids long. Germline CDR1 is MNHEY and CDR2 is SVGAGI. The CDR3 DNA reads TGTGCCAGCAGTTCCCATGCGGGTGAAGGAAACATTCAGTACTTC. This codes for CASSSHAGEGNIQYF.

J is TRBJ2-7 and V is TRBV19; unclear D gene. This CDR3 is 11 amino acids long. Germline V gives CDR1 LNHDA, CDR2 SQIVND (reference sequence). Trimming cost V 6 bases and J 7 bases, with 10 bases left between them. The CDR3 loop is CASSPLLEQYF. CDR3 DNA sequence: TGTGCCAGTAGCCCCCTTCTTGAGCAGTACTTC.

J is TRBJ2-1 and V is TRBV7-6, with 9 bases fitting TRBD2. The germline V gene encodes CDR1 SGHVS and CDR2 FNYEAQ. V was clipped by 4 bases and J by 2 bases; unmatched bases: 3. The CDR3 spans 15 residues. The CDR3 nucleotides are TGTGCCAGCAGCTCGCGGGGGGGCCCCTACAATGAGCAGTTCTTC. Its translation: CASSSRGGPYNEQFF.

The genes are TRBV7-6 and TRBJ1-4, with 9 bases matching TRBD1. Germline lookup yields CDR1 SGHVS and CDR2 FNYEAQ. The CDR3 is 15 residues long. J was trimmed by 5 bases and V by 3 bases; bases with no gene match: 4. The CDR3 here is CASSFGTGRNEKLFF. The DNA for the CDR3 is TGTGCCAGCAGCTTTGGGACAGGGAGGAATGAAAAACTGTTTTTT.

The CDR3 DNA follows: TGTGCCAGCAGCTTAGGGGCTAGAAGGGGCTACGAGCAGTACTTC. It translates to CASSLGARRGYEQYF. The V call is TRBV11-2, the J call TRBJ2-7, with a tentative D call TRBD1 (5 bases). Germline values: CDR1 SGHAT, CDR2 FQNNGV. CDR3 length: 15 amino acids. Trimming pared 1 base from V and 3 bases from J, leaving 13 bases between.

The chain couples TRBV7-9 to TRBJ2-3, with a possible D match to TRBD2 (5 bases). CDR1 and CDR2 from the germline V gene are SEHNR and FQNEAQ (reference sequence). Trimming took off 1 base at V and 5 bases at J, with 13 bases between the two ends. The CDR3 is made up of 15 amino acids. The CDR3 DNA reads TGTGCCAGCAGCTTAGTAAGGCTAGCTTTAGATACGCAGTATTTT. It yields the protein CASSLVRLALDTQYF.